These 27 T cell receptor beta chains originate from one sample sequenced in a study of shared clonotypes between healthy human individuals. Using immunoSEQ multiplex PCR, the repertoire was profiled, and TCRdb retains in-frame clones only, with some absent. The table has about 2.5 million clones, 85% to 95% seen once. Sequencing used naive CD4+ T cells from PBMCs. The sample's subset: CD45RA+ positively selected. The origin of the receptors is a man aged 18-30 years in good health. Some clones in this sample may be carry-over from other donors' samples.

The rearrangement joins TRBV28 to TRBJ1-1, with D hard to call. V lost 8 bases to trimming and J lost 0 bases, with 7 bases between them. The CDR3 has 12 amino acids. Looked up from germline, CDR1 is MDHEN and CDR2 is SYDVKM. The DNA of the CDR3 is TGTGCCAGCGGGTCGTTGAACACTGAAGCTTTCTTT. Translation: CASGSLNTEAFF.

In this sample, this clone turned up once. The chain is built from TRBV29-1 and TRBJ2-5; 8 bases align to TRBD1. The J call may be wrong; the DNA end is better matched by TRBJ2-7. From germline, CDR1 is SQVTM and CDR2 ANQGSEA. This CDR3 comprises 13 residues. CDR3 coding DNA: TGCAGCGTCGATCGGACAGGGACGGACGAGCAGTACTTC. This encodes CSVDRTGTDEQYF.

The chain employs TRBV29-1 and TRBJ2-7; D is tentatively TRBD1 or TRBD2 (5 bases each). Germline CDR1 is SQVTM and CDR2 is ANQGSEA. Trimming left V 4 bases short and J 6 bases short, with 16 bases between. This CDR3 contains 13 residues. This CDR3 is CSVGGSGLVEQYF. In nucleotides, the CDR3 is TGCAGCGTTGGGGGGTCAGGGTTGGTCGAGCAGTACTTC.

This chain links TRBV25-1 with TRBJ2-2; TRBD1 matches 7 bases. Germline values: CDR1 MGHDK, CDR2 SYGVNS. This CDR3 contains 17 residues. The J segment lost 7 bases and the V segment lost 1 base, leaving 12 bases of the junction unmatched. The CDR3 spells CASSESGYRGGVGELFF. The CDR3, as DNA: TGTGCCAGCAGTGAATCGGGATACAGGGGCGGTGTCGGGGAGCTGTTTTTT.

As DNA, the CDR3 is TGTGCCAGCAGTTTATTCCGTACCCTAGCCAAAAACATTCAGTACTTC. It translates to CASSLFRTLAKNIQYF. V and J are TRBV28 and TRBJ2-4; no reliable D call. This CDR3 spans 16 amino acids. Germline V gene lookup returns CDR1 MDHEN and CDR2 SYDVKM. The ends were cut back, 1 base at V and 0 bases at J, with 10 bases in the middle. Full variable domain (remainder filled in from reference TRBV28 and TRBJ2-4): DVKVTQSSRYLVKRTGEKVFLECVQDMDHENMFWYRQDPGLGLRLIYFSYDVKMKEKGDIPEGYSVSREKKERFSLILESASTNQTSMYLCASSLFRTLAKNIQYFGAGTRLSVL.

This clone has a single count. This chain uses TRBV5-1 with TRBJ2-7; D call uncertain. The V end was cut by 3 bases, the J end by 6 bases, with 13 bases between. Germline CDR1 and CDR2: SGHRS and YFSETQ. The CDR3 consists of 13 residues. Here the CDR3 reads CASSYDSPLEQYF. CDR3 nucleotide sequence: TGCGCCAGCAGCTACGACTCCCCCCTCGAGCAGTACTTC.

The chain combines TRBV5-1 with TRBJ2-5; 8 bases match TRBD2. The germline V gene encodes CDR1 SGHRS and CDR2 YFSETQ. The CDR3 totals 15 residues. Germline trimming cut 0 bases from V and 3 bases from J; bases unmatched to any gene: 4. The CDR3 DNA reads as TGCGCCAGCAGCTTGGCGGGAGGGGGAAAAGAGACCCAGTACTTC. Its translation is CASSLAGGGKETQYF.

The chain combines TRBV7-8 with TRBJ1-3; 8 positions agree with TRBD1. CDR1 is SGHVS and CDR2 is FQNEAQ in the germline V gene. V lost 4 bases, J lost 0 bases, and 5 bases stayed unmatched. The CDR3 length is 16 residues. CDR3 sequence: CASSWRDRPSGNTIYF. CDR3 nucleotide sequence: TGTGCCAGCAGCTGGCGGGACAGGCCCTCTGGAAACACCATATATTTT.

J is TRBJ2-2 and V is TRBV6-1; TRBD2 matches at 8 bases. Trimming cost V 4 bases and J 3 bases; bases outside gene matches: 7. Germline V gene lookup returns CDR1 MNHNS and CDR2 SASEGT. This CDR3 contains 16 residues. DNA for the CDR3: TGTGCCAGCAGTGTTATACTAGCGGCACACACCGGGGAGCTGTTTTTT. Translated: CASSVILAAHTGELFF.

V is TRBV4-1 and J is TRBJ1-4; D remains unclear. CDR3 length equals 17 residues. The germline V gene encodes CDR1 MGHRA and CDR2 YSYEKL. V was shortened by 2 bases and J by 5 bases, with 18 bases between the two germline ends. The CDR3 loop is CASSQHSYYNPNEKLFF. CDR3 nucleotide sequence: TGCGCCAGCAGCCAACACTCCTACTACAACCCAAATGAAAAACTGTTTTTT.

CDR3 region: CASSLDKGAGEAFF. The CDR3 DNA is TGTGCCAGCAGCTTGGATAAGGGCGCAGGTGAAGCTTTCTTT. The chain recombines TRBV5-6 with TRBJ1-1; D not resolved. V was shortened by 0 bases and J by 7 bases, with 13 bases between the two germline ends. Germline CDR1 and CDR2: SGHDT and YYEEEE. CDR3 length: 14 residues.

V usage is TRBV29-1 and J usage is TRBJ1-2; D unclear. V was cut by 3 bases and J by 3 bases, with 2 bases left in between. Looked up from germline, CDR1 is SQVTM and CDR2 is ANQGSEA. This CDR3 is built from 10 residues. This chain's CDR3 is CSVDHYGYTF. DNA for the CDR3: TGCAGCGTTGATCACTATGGCTACACCTTC.

The chain combines TRBV28 with TRBJ1-3; tentative D call: TRBD1 (5 bases). The V and J ends lost 8 bases and 4 bases respectively, with 18 bases between them. The CDR3 totals 15 residues. Germline values: CDR1 MDHEN, CDR2 SYDVKM. The CDR3 DNA is TGTGCCAGCCTAGGCGGGGCCGGGCGGGGAAACACCATATATTTT. This codes for CASLGGAGRGNTIYF.

The rearrangement links TRBV5-4 to TRBJ2-7, with D uncertain. There are 14 residues in the CDR3. Germline CDR1 reads SGHNT; CDR2 reads YYREEE (reference sequence). Trimming stripped 3 bases from V and 5 bases from J, with 15 bases between. This CDR3 is CASSSRTPRDEQYF. CDR3 DNA: TGTGCCAGCAGCTCCAGGACCCCACGGGACGAGCAGTACTTC. Based on the CDR3 plus reference TRBV5-4 and TRBJ2-7, the full variable domain is ETGVTQSPTHLIKTRGQQVTLRCSSQSGHNTVSWYQQALGQGPQFIFQYYREEENGRGNFPPRFSGLQFPNYSSELNVNALELDDSALYLCASSSRTPRDEQYFGPGTRLTVT.

The chain is built from TRBV5-1 and TRBJ2-2; TRBD2 matches at 7 bases. The CDR3 sequence is 15 residues long. Germline V lookup: CDR1 SGHRS, CDR2 YFSETQ. Unmatched junction bases numbered 9, after V lost 4 bases and J lost 6 bases. This CDR3 is CASSSGLGLAGELFF. The CDR3 nucleotides are TGCGCCAGCAGCAGCGGACTAGGCCTGGCCGGGGAGCTGTTTTTT.

The genes are TRBV18 and TRBJ2-3; TRBD2 aligns across 7 bases. Unmatched junction bases numbered 4, after V lost 1 base and J lost 0 bases. This CDR3 has 16 residues. Germline lookup yields CDR1 KGHSH and CDR2 LQKENI. The CDR3 nucleotides are TGTGCCAGCTCACCACGGGCTAGCGGAAGCACAGATACGCAGTATTTT. Translation: CASSPRASGSTDTQYF.

The CDR3 here is CASTTTGDEQFF. For the CDR3, the DNA is TGTGCCAGCACCACGACAGGAGATGAGCAGTTCTTC. The chain links TRBV28 to TRBJ2-1; D might be TRBD1 (6 bases). This CDR3 spans 12 amino acids. The germline V and J ends were trimmed by 7 bases and 8 bases, with 12 bases remaining between them. Germline V gene sequence: CDR1 MDHEN, CDR2 SYDVKM.

With respect to this clone: Other nucleotide sequences in the sample specify the same CDR3. This chain connects TRBV20-1 to TRBJ2-5, with D hard to call. Trimming took 3 bases from V and 4 from J, leaving 3 bases between them. Per germline, CDR1 DFQATT and CDR2 SNEGSKA (reference sequence). The CDR3 has 10 residues. CDR3: CSASGETQYF. The CDR3 DNA follows: TGCAGTGCTAGCGGAGAGACCCAGTACTTC.

This chain links TRBV25-1 with TRBJ1-1, with 7 bases aligning to TRBD1. J lost 1 base, V lost 4 bases, and 6 bases had no gene match. CDR1 and CDR2 (germline): MGHDK, SYGVNS. CDR3 length: 15 amino acids. CDR3 DNA sequence: TGTGCCAGCAGTGCCTCTACAGGGGCGAACACTGAAGCTTTCTTT. Translation: CASSASTGANTEAFF.

On this clone: The sample has other DNA sequences that encode this CDR3 too. The genes are TRBV28 and TRBJ2-3, with 9 bases aligning to TRBD1. J lost 3 bases, V lost 6 bases, and 4 bases had no gene match. The CDR3 sequence is 14 residues long. Germline assignment: CDR1 MDHEN and CDR2 SYDVKM. The CDR3 spells CASSPGQGTDTQYF. The CDR3 DNA reads TGTGCCAGCAGCCCGGGACAGGGAACAGATACGCAGTATTTT.

This chain links TRBV5-1 with TRBJ1-2; the match to TRBD1 covers 7 bases. V lost 5 bases, J lost 8 bases, and 9 bases stayed unmatched. The CDR3 spans 13 residues. CDR1 and CDR2 from the germline V gene are SGHRS and YFSETQ. The CDR3 protein is CASRNGTVEGYTF. DNA for the CDR3: TGCGCCAGCAGGAACGGGACAGTAGAAGGCTACACCTTC.

The chain carries TRBV15 and TRBJ2-7; D is unresolved. Trimming pared 3 bases from V and 2 bases from J, leaving 14 bases between. The CDR3 covers 15 residues. Per the germline V gene, CDR1 is LNHNV and CDR2 is YYDKDF (reference sequence). The CDR3 here is CATSSEPRGPYEQYF. The CDR3 bases are TGTGCCACCAGCAGCGAACCTAGAGGACCCTACGAGCAGTACTTC.

V and J are TRBV5-4 and TRBJ2-3; unclear D gene. Germline V gene lookup returns CDR1 SGHNT and CDR2 YYREEE (reference sequence). V shed 0 bases and J shed 1 base, with 12 bases lying between them. The CDR3 spans 16 residues. The CDR3 sequence: CASSLALVRGTDTQYF. CDR3 DNA sequence: TGTGCCAGCAGCTTGGCCTTAGTGAGAGGCACAGATACGCAGTATTTT.

This chain links TRBV25-1 with TRBJ2-3, with D perhaps TRBD2 (6 bases). The CDR3 is 14 residues long. In germline, CDR1 is MGHDK, CDR2 SYGVNS. The ends were cut back, 2 bases at V and 6 bases at J, with 12 bases in the middle. This chain's CDR3 is CASSEAGRGDTQYF. CDR3 coding DNA: TGTGCCAGCAGTGAAGCGGGAAGAGGCGATACGCAGTATTTT.

This clone was counted a few times. The sample has other DNA sequences that encode this CDR3 too. V gene TRBV2 combines with J gene TRBJ1-2, with a tentative D call TRBD1 (6 bases). This CDR3 is built from 11 residues. Trimming cost V 6 bases and J 5 bases, with 7 bases left between them. Germline V gene lookup returns CDR1 SNHLY and CDR2 FYNNEI. The CDR3 sequence is CASSTGYGYTF. Here the CDR3 DNA reads TGTGCCAGCAGCACAGGGTATGGCTACACCTTC.

CDR3 region: CASSLVRGRGNTEAFF. As DNA, the CDR3 is TGTGCCAGCAGCTTGGTCAGGGGGAGGGGGAACACTGAAGCTTTCTTT. V is TRBV5-6 and J is TRBJ1-1, with TRBD1 identical over 7 bases. The CDR3 spans 16 residues. The germline V gene has CDR1 SGHDT and CDR2 YYEEEE. J gave up 1 base and V 0 bases, and 6 bases lay outside the gene matches.

This clone was observed once. CDR3 nucleotides: TGTGCCAGCAGCTTATCGGGGGTGCGGGTGGCAGATACGCAGTATTTT. It encodes CASSLSGVRVADTQYF. This chain uses TRBV7-3 with TRBJ2-3, with D possibly TRBD2 on 6 matching bases. Germline V gene lookup returns CDR1 SGHTA and CDR2 FQGTGA. This CDR3 has 16 residues. Trimming stripped 2 bases from V and 4 bases from J, with 16 bases between.